The rows below give T cell receptor beta chains drawn from one sample of a study of blood T cell repertoires in COVID-19. Produced via immunoSEQ multiplex PCR; TCRdb's table is partial and in-frame only. The sample lists roughly 370,000 clones; around nine tenths were seen once. The specimen was PBMCs or T cells enriched from blood (not recorded which). These receptors all stem from a woman in her 50s who had recovered from COVID-19. Both conserved end residues are part of each CDR3. The order of the fields is D gene, clone size, J gene, V gene, CDR3 protein, CDR3 DNA. A D gene is named only where the DNA matches it firmly. A row's size may be missing; if present it is once, few, many or a size class.

D gene: .
clone size: few
J gene: TRBJ1-1
V gene: TRBV10-3
CDR3 protein: CAISEYDQGTKPEAFF
CDR3 DNA: TGTGCCATCAGTGAGTATGACCAGGGGACAAAGCCTGAAGCTTTCTTT

D gene: .
clone size: .
J gene: TRBJ1-4
V gene: TRBV5-6
CDR3 protein: CASSLLREANEKLFF
CDR3 DNA: TGTGCCAGCAGCTTGTTGAGGGAGGCTAATGAAAAACTGTTTTTT

D gene: TRBD1
clone size: once
J gene: TRBJ1-5
V gene: TRBV7-6
CDR3 protein: CASSSSRGAQHF
CDR3 DNA: TGTGCCAGCAGCTCTTCCAGGGGGGCCCAGCATTTT

D gene: .
clone size: .
J gene: TRBJ1-2
V gene: TRBV6-5
CDR3 protein: CASSTSNYGYTF
CDR3 DNA: TGTGCCAGCAGTACAAGTAACTATGGCTACACCTTC

D gene: .
clone size: .
J gene: TRBJ2-6
V gene: TRBV3-1/TRBV3-2
CDR3 protein: CASSRELRTDSGANVLTF
CDR3 DNA: TGTGCCAGCAGCCGCGAACTTAGGACAGATTCTGGGGCCAACGTCCTGACTTTC

D gene: .
clone size: .
J gene: TRBJ2-5
V gene: TRBV7-2
CDR3 protein: CASSRRISSQETQYF
CDR3 DNA: TGTGCCAGCAGTCGTCGTATCTCGAGCCAAGAGACCCAGTACTTC

D gene: .
clone size: .
J gene: TRBJ1-5
V gene: TRBV2
CDR3 protein: CASSLQGSQPQHF
CDR3 DNA: TGTGCCAGCAGTTTACAGGGATCCCAGCCCCAGCATTTT

D gene: TRBD1
clone size: .
J gene: TRBJ2-7
V gene: TRBV4-1
CDR3 protein: CASSQRQGREQYF
CDR3 DNA: TGCGCCAGCAGCCAAAGACAGGGACGCGAGCAGTACTTC

D gene: .
clone size: .
J gene: TRBJ2-3
V gene: TRBV4-3
CDR3 protein: CASSQDLQGGTDTQYF
CDR3 DNA: TGCGCCAGCAGCCAAGATCTGCAGGGTGGCACAGATACGCAGTATTTT

D gene: .
clone size: .
J gene: TRBJ1-3
V gene: TRBV24-1
CDR3 protein: CATSDGVSSGNTIYF
CDR3 DNA: TGTGCCACCAGTGATGGAGTCTCCTCTGGAAACACCATATATTTT

D gene: .
clone size: .
J gene: TRBJ1-6
V gene: TRBV30
CDR3 protein: CAWSSPVGAVMGSPLHF
CDR3 DNA: TGTGCCTGGAGTTCCCCCGTGGGCGCCGTTATGGGTTCACCCCTCCACTTT

D gene: TRBD1
clone size: .
J gene: TRBJ2-2
V gene: TRBV29-1
CDR3 protein: CSVGDRTNTGELFF
CDR3 DNA: TGCAGCGTGGGGGACAGGACGAATACCGGGGAGCTGTTTTTT

D gene: TRBD1
clone size: few
J gene: TRBJ1-2
V gene: TRBV28
CDR3 protein: CASGQGFYGYTF
CDR3 DNA: TGTGCTTCCGGACAGGGGTTCTATGGCTACACCTTC

D gene: TRBD1
clone size: .
J gene: TRBJ1-2
V gene: TRBV24-1
CDR3 protein: CATSTHRGWDYGYTF
CDR3 DNA: TGTGCCACCAGCACACACAGGGGGTGGGACTATGGCTACACCTTC

D gene: TRBD1
clone size: .
J gene: TRBJ1-1
V gene: TRBV2
CDR3 protein: CASSYRGLTEAFF
CDR3 DNA: TGTGCCAGCAGTTACAGGGGGCTAACTGAAGCTTTCTTT

D gene: .
clone size: .
J gene: TRBJ2-3
V gene: TRBV19
CDR3 protein: CASSIGATDTQYF
CDR3 DNA: TGTGCCAGTAGTATAGGGGCCACAGATACGCAGTATTTT

D gene: .
clone size: few
J gene: TRBJ1-3
V gene: TRBV5-1
CDR3 protein: CASSLAKEGVNTIYF
CDR3 DNA: TGCGCCAGCAGCTTGGCCAAGGAGGGCGTAAACACCATATATTTT

D gene: .
clone size: .
J gene: TRBJ1-1
V gene: TRBV2
CDR3 protein: CASSERGSSTEAFF
CDR3 DNA: TGTGCCAGCAGTGAGCGGGGCTCGAGCACTGAAGCTTTCTTT

D gene: .
clone size: .
J gene: TRBJ2-1
V gene: TRBV6-4
CDR3 protein: CASSNVGNSEQFF
CDR3 DNA: TGTGCCAGCAGTAACGTAGGTAACAGTGAGCAGTTCTTC

D gene: .
clone size: .
J gene: TRBJ2-6
V gene: TRBV7-2
CDR3 protein: CASSLMWTETSSGANVLTF
CDR3 DNA: TGTGCCAGCAGCTTAATGTGGACAGAGACCAGCTCTGGGGCCAACGTCCTGACTTTC

D gene: TRBD2
clone size: .
J gene: TRBJ2-3
V gene: TRBV5-4
CDR3 protein: CASSLRASGGADTQYF
CDR3 DNA: TGTGCCAGCAGCTTGAGGGCTAGCGGGGGGGCAGATACGCAGTATTTT

D gene: TRBD1
clone size: once
J gene: TRBJ1-3
V gene: TRBV28
CDR3 protein: CASQGASGNTIYF
CDR3 DNA: TGTGCCAGCCAGGGGGCTAGTGGAAACACCATATATTTT

D gene: TRBD1
clone size: once
J gene: TRBJ2-6
V gene: TRBV6-5
CDR3 protein: CASLTGSSGANVLTF
CDR3 DNA: TGTGCCAGTCTGACAGGGAGTTCTGGGGCCAACGTCCTGACTTTC

D gene: TRBD1
clone size: few
J gene: TRBJ2-7
V gene: TRBV27
CDR3 protein: CASGGIPGGEQYF
CDR3 DNA: TGTGCCAGCGGGGGTATACCAGGGGGCGAGCAGTACTTC

D gene: TRBD1
clone size: once
J gene: TRBJ1-1
V gene: TRBV25-1
CDR3 protein: CASKDRGDTEAFF
CDR3 DNA: TGTGCCAGTAAGGACAGGGGGGACACTGAAGCTTTCTTT

D gene: .
clone size: .
J gene: TRBJ2-2
V gene: TRBV9
CDR3 protein: CASSVGRGSGELFF
CDR3 DNA: TGTGCCAGCAGCGTAGGAAGGGGGAGCGGGGAGCTGTTTTTT

D gene: .
clone size: many
J gene: TRBJ2-2
V gene: TRBV21-1
CDR3 protein: CASSKTGGTGELFF
CDR3 DNA: TGTGCCAGCAGCAAGACAGGGGGCACCGGGGAGCTGTTTTTT

D gene: .
clone size: .
J gene: TRBJ2-5
V gene: TRBV18
CDR3 protein: CASSPPTVGETQYF
CDR3 DNA: TGTGCCAGCTCACCCCCGACAGTTGGAGAGACCCAGTACTTC

D gene: .
clone size: few
J gene: TRBJ1-1
V gene: TRBV2
CDR3 protein: CASMLITGSTEAFF
CDR3 DNA: TGTGCCAGCATGCTAATAACAGGGTCCACTGAAGCTTTCTTT

D gene: .
clone size: .
J gene: TRBJ1-4
V gene: TRBV5-1
CDR3 protein: CASSSQGVGTNEKLFF
CDR3 DNA: TGCGCCAGCAGCTCTCAAGGGGTGGGAACTAATGAAAAACTGTTTTTT

D gene: TRBD1
clone size: .
J gene: TRBJ2-5
V gene: TRBV24-1
CDR3 protein: CATSAPGQGAQETQYF
CDR3 DNA: TGTGCCACCAGTGCCCCGGGACAGGGTGCCCAAGAGACCCAGTACTTC

D gene: TRBD1
clone size: .
J gene: TRBJ2-7
V gene: TRBV11-2
CDR3 protein: CASSSRQGLNEQYF
CDR3 DNA: TGTGCCAGCAGCTCACGACAGGGTCTCAACGAGCAGTACTTC

D gene: .
clone size: .
J gene: TRBJ2-7
V gene: TRBV6-5
CDR3 protein: CASSYSNSYEQYF
CDR3 DNA: TGTGCCAGCAGTTACTCGAACAGCTACGAGCAGTACTTC

D gene: .
clone size: once
J gene: TRBJ2-2
V gene: TRBV6-1
CDR3 protein: CASSEEWGQVLFF
CDR3 DNA: TGTGCCAGCAGTGAAGAGTGGGGCCAAGTTCTGTTTTTT

D gene: .
clone size: .
J gene: TRBJ1-2
V gene: TRBV28
CDR3 protein: CASSLAGGGVFRGYTF
CDR3 DNA: TGTGCCAGCAGTTTGGCTGGAGGAGGAGTGTTTAGGGGCTACACCTTC

D gene: TRBD1
clone size: .
J gene: TRBJ2-2
V gene: TRBV7-9
CDR3 protein: CASSRGQGNTGELFF
CDR3 DNA: TGTGCCAGCAGCAGAGGACAGGGGAACACCGGGGAGCTGTTTTTT

D gene: TRBD2
clone size: .
J gene: TRBJ2-7
V gene: TRBV28
CDR3 protein: CASSFPGGGSYEQYF
CDR3 DNA: TGTGCCAGCAGTTTTCCTGGCGGGGGCTCCTACGAGCAGTACTTC

D gene: .
clone size: .
J gene: TRBJ2-5
V gene: TRBV30
CDR3 protein: CAWADKQETQYF
CDR3 DNA: TGTGCCTGGGCAGACAAGCAAGAGACCCAGTACTTC

D gene: TRBD2
clone size: .
J gene: TRBJ2-1
V gene: TRBV11-3
CDR3 protein: CASSPPTSGSDNEQFF
CDR3 DNA: TGTGCCAGCAGCCCGCCCACTAGCGGGAGCGATAATGAGCAGTTCTTC

D gene: .
clone size: .
J gene: TRBJ1-2
V gene: TRBV7-2
CDR3 protein: CASRYAAYGYTF
CDR3 DNA: TGTGCCAGCAGATACGCGGCCTATGGCTACACCTTC